A single sample gave rise to the 10 T cell receptor beta chains below, sequenced in a study of blood T cell repertoires in COVID-19 (dated by TCRdb to about 2020). The method behind the library was the immunoSEQ multiplex PCR assay. In its TCRdb copy, this immuneACCESS table keeps in-frame sequences only and misses some clones. Where compared with another copy, unresolved V genes explain less than half of these, and the others have no known cause. This sample comprises about 300,000 clones, about 90% of them detected only once. Approximately 1.8% of the sample goes to the ten largest clones. Sequencing was performed on peripheral blood. These receptors originate from a woman under 40 with COVID-19, enrolled during active disease.

This clone was recorded once. The chain joins TRBV19 to TRBJ2-3, with 10 bases identical to TRBD2. The CDR3 covers 16 residues. The V gene end was trimmed by 3 bases and the J gene end by 3 bases; junction bases not matched to a gene: 6. CDR1 LNHDA and CDR2 SQIVND come from the germline V gene (reference sequence). CDR3 loop: CASSMVASGGTDTQYF. CDR3 nucleotide sequence: TGTGCCAGTAGTATGGTGGCTAGCGGGGGAACAGATACGCAGTATTTT.

In this sample, this clone turned up once. This chain uses TRBV7-9 with TRBJ1-1, with TRBD1 as a possible D gene (6 bases). Germline assignment: CDR1 SEHNR and CDR2 FQNEAQ (reference sequence). The CDR3 spans 13 residues. V dropped 6 bases and J dropped 4 bases, with 12 bases sitting between them. The CDR3 nucleotides are TGTGCCAGCAGTCGTACAGGGAGCACTGAAGCTTTCTTT. Translation gives CASSRTGSTEAFF.

The V and J genes are TRBV27 and TRBJ2-1; 7 bases agree with TRBD2. CDR3 length: 17 amino acids. J lost 0 bases, V lost 1 base, and 6 bases had no gene match. Looked up from germline, CDR1 is MNHEY and CDR2 is SMNVEV (reference sequence). The CDR3 DNA reads TGTGCCAGCAGTTTATTTGGGGGGGAGTTCTCCTACAATGAGCAGTTCTTC. This gives the protein CASSLFGGEFSYNEQFF.

V and J are TRBV3-1 (or the pseudogene TRBV3-2) and TRBJ2-3; the D is unclear. This CDR3 spans 12 amino acids. CDR1 is LGHDT, CDR2 YNNKEL, per germline (reference sequence). Trimming cost V 1 base and J 6 bases, with 5 bases left between them. The CDR3 bases are TGTGCCAGCAGCCAAGGGGCGGATACGCAGTATTTT. It yields the protein CASSQGADTQYF.

This clone was observed a single time. The chain uses TRBV3-1 (or the pseudogene TRBV3-2) and TRBJ2-1; 10 positions agree with TRBD2. Germline V gene lookup returns CDR1 LGHDT and CDR2 YNNKEL (reference sequence). The CDR3 is 13 amino acids. The V segment lost 10 bases and the J segment 7 bases; nucleotides outside the gene matches: 7. CDR3 in DNA: TGTGCCACATCTAGCGGGGGTCCTAATGAGCAGTTCTTC. Translated, it gives CATSSGGPNEQFF.

This clone is a singleton in its sample. V is TRBV7-9 and J is TRBJ2-6; maybe TRBD1 (6 bases). V was shortened by 2 bases and J by 2 bases, with 10 bases between the two germline ends. CDR1 and CDR2 (germline): SEHNR, FQNEAQ (reference sequence). The CDR3 is made up of 16 amino acids. This chain's CDR3 is CASSLSGAPGANVLTF. The CDR3 DNA is TGTGCCAGCAGCTTATCAGGGGCCCCTGGGGCCAACGTCCTGACTTTC.

The chain combines TRBV19 with TRBJ2-7; 12 bases agree with TRBD1. The CDR3 sequence is 15 residues long. J was trimmed by 4 bases and V by 3 bases; bases with no gene match: 4. Germline V gene data show CDR1 as LNHDA and CDR2 as SQIVND (reference sequence). DNA of the CDR3: TGTGCCAGTAGTATCGGGACAGGGGGCTTTTACGAGCAGTACTTC. Protein sequence: CASSIGTGGFYEQYF.

This clone was detected a few times. The chain carries TRBV15 and TRBJ2-3; a possible D gene is TRBD2 (6 bases). Germline loops: CDR1 LNHNV, CDR2 YYDKDF (reference sequence). V dropped 1 base and J dropped 4 bases, with 9 bases sitting between them. This CDR3 is built from 14 residues. CDR3: CATSRGREADTQYF. As DNA, the CDR3 is TGTGCCACCAGCAGAGGCAGGGAGGCAGATACGCAGTATTTT.

The J gene is TRBJ1-6, the V gene TRBV19, with D perhaps TRBD1 (6 bases). Germline V lookup: CDR1 LNHDA, CDR2 SQIVND (reference sequence). CDR3 length equals 14 residues. Trimming left V 9 bases short and J 14 bases short, with 23 bases between. As DNA, the CDR3 is TGTGCCAGCCAGCAGATTGGACAGTCGTTCACCCTCCACTTT. Translation gives CASQQIGQSFTLHF.

J is TRBJ1-2 and V is TRBV18, with D tentatively TRBD1 (6 bases). V was pared by 2 bases and J by 6 bases, with 13 bases between. The CDR3 consists of 14 residues. Per germline, CDR1 KGHSH and CDR2 LQKENI. CDR3 in DNA: TGTGCCAGCTCACCAAGGACAGAATCCGATGGCTACACCTTC. This encodes CASSPRTESDGYTF.